These 22 T cell receptor beta chains originate from one sample sequenced in a study of shared clonotypes between healthy human individuals. The data were produced by immunoSEQ multiplex PCR, yet TCRdb's version contains in-frame clones alone and is incomplete. The sample contains fewer than 700,000 clones, 70% to 80% of which appear only once. Material: PBMCs. Every receptor here comes from a woman between 40 and 50 years old in good health. Some clones in this sample may be carry-over from other donors' samples.

The rearrangement uses TRBV5-1 and TRBJ2-2; possibly TRBD1 for D (5 bases). The CDR3 has 18 residues. CDR1 and CDR2 (germline): SGHRS, YFSETQ. V was trimmed by 0 bases and J by 2 bases, leaving 17 bases between them. CDR3: CASSLAQGAGINTGELFF. CDR3 DNA sequence: TGCGCCAGCAGCTTGGCCCAAGGGGCCGGCATAAACACCGGGGAGCTGTTTTTT.

This rearrangement joins TRBV10-3 to TRBJ1-1; tentative D call: TRBD1 (5 bases). Germline V gene lookup returns CDR1 ENHRY and CDR2 SYGVKD. V lost 2 bases to trimming and J lost 0 bases, with 10 bases between them. The length of the CDR3 is 15 residues. Here the CDR3 DNA reads TGTGCCATCAGTGAGATGGGGACCATGAACACTGAAGCTTTCTTT. It is translated as CAISEMGTMNTEAFF.

This clone was recorded at least ten times. This rearrangement joins TRBV9 to TRBJ2-2; no clear D. This CDR3 has 17 residues. The germline V and J ends were trimmed by 0 bases and 1 base, with 13 bases remaining between them. Germline V gene data show CDR1 as SGDLS and CDR2 as YYNGEE. The CDR3 region is CASSVGWVGRNTGELFF. CDR3 in DNA: TGTGCCAGCAGCGTAGGTTGGGTCGGCAGGAACACCGGGGAGCTGTTTTTT.

About this clone: Relative to the germline gene, one junction end is altered; a read error may explain this. This chain connects TRBV6-1 to TRBJ2-7; either TRBD1 or TRBD2 may supply D (5 bases each). The CDR3 sequence is 13 residues long. The germline CDR1 and CDR2 sequences are MNHNS and SASEGT. The CDR3 bases are TGTGCCAGCGGAAGAGATACAGGCCCGGGATCTGTCTTC. Translating gives CASGRDTGPGSVF.

This clone showed up just a few times. V and J are TRBV30 and TRBJ2-1; D possibly corresponds to TRBD1 (5 bases). Trimming took 1 base from V and 4 from J, leaving 8 bases between them. In germline, CDR1 is GTSNPN, CDR2 SVGIG (reference sequence). The CDR3 length is 13 residues. The CDR3 loop is CAWSARQYNEQFF. The CDR3, as DNA: TGTGCCTGGAGTGCGAGACAGTACAATGAGCAGTTCTTC.

The chain has TRBV4-1 and TRBJ1-2, with D possibly being TRBD1 (5 bases). The germline V gene encodes CDR1 MGHRA and CDR2 YSYEKL. The CDR3 extends over 15 amino acids. Trimming took 2 bases from V and 1 from J, leaving 11 bases between them. CDR3 in DNA: TGCGCCAGCAGCCAAACCGGGACCCTTAACTATGGCTACACCTTC. This translates into CASSQTGTLNYGYTF.

For this clone: A much more abundant neighbour one base away suggests this may be a read error. The V call is TRBV5-4, the J call TRBJ2-3, with D tentatively TRBD2 (5 bases). This CDR3 contains 16 residues. V was pared by 3 bases and J by 2 bases, with 16 bases between. Germline values: CDR1 SGHNT, CDR2 YYREEE (reference sequence). The CDR3 DNA reads TGTGCCAGCAGCTCGCGGAAACGGGGAGTCACAGATACGCAGTATTTT. Encoded protein: CASSSRKRGVTDTQYF.

This chain joins TRBV10-3 and TRBJ2-7; D is possibly TRBD2 (6 bases). Germline-derived CDR1 and CDR2 are ENHRY and SYGVKD. Trimming removed 6 bases at V and 2 bases at J, with 11 bases between. The CDR3 totals 13 residues. CDR3 residues: CAISGTSTYEQYF. The DNA of the CDR3 is TGTGCCATCAGCGGGACTTCCACCTACGAGCAGTACTTC.

The chain uses TRBV11-2 and TRBJ2-2, with a weak D call TRBD1 (5 bases). V gave up 3 bases and J gave up 0 bases, with 14 bases separating them. Germline V gene lookup returns CDR1 SGHAT and CDR2 FQNNGV. CDR3 length: 17 residues. DNA of the CDR3: TGTGCCAGCAGCTTCCTCCATGGGGCCGCGAACACCGGGGAGCTGTTTTTT. This sequence encodes CASSFLHGAANTGELFF.

In its sample, this clone was seen a few times. The J gene is TRBJ2-7, the V gene TRBV6-6, with D hard to call. Germline V gives CDR1 MNHNY, CDR2 SVGAGI (reference sequence). The CDR3 length is 13 residues. The V end was cut by 7 bases, the J end by 4 bases, with 14 bases between. CDR3 in amino acids: CASTVKIRYEQYF. The CDR3 DNA reads as TGTGCCAGCACGGTGAAGATTCGGTACGAGCAGTACTTC.

V gene TRBV2 combines with J gene TRBJ1-1; D is possibly TRBD1 (5 bases). Trimming stripped 6 bases from V and 5 bases from J, with 19 bases between. The CDR3 contains 15 residues. CDR1 is SNHLY and CDR2 is FYNNEI in the germline V gene. The CDR3 is CASRVIERQFTEAFF. CDR3 coding DNA: TGTGCCAGCAGAGTGATTGAAAGACAGTTTACTGAAGCTTTCTTT.

With regard to this clone: A read error is likely here: a far larger clone is one base away. This chain links TRBV30 with TRBJ1-1, with a possible D match to TRBD1 (6 bases). Trimming stripped 7 bases from V and 6 bases from J, with 15 bases between. This CDR3 has 12 residues. The germline V gene has CDR1 GTSNPN and CDR2 SVGIG (reference sequence). In DNA, the CDR3 is TGTGCCTTGGGCGGGGGGCGGTCTGAAGCTTTCTTT. This gives the protein CALGGGRSEAFF.

The gene calls are TRBV30 and TRBJ1-5; D is possibly TRBD1 (6 bases). The germline CDR1 and CDR2 sequences are GTSNPN and SVGIG (reference sequence). V dropped 5 bases and J dropped 0 bases, with 8 bases sitting between them. CDR3 length: 13 amino acids. CDR3 in amino acids: CAWGQSSNQPQHF. CDR3 in DNA: TGTGCCTGGGGACAGAGTAGCAATCAGCCCCAGCATTTT.

The chain uses TRBV7-2 and TRBJ1-2; D remains unclear. Germline V gives CDR1 SGHTA, CDR2 FQGNSA. CDR3 length: 13 residues. With 5 bases removed from V and 3 bases from J, the gap between germline ends came to 10 bases. Here the CDR3 reads CASSQDGYYGYTF. CDR3 DNA sequence: TGTGCCAGCAGCCAGGACGGCTACTATGGCTACACCTTC.

The rearrangement links TRBV5-5 to TRBJ2-7; D may be TRBD2 (6 bases). The CDR3 totals 18 residues. CDR1 and CDR2 from the germline V gene are SGHKS and YYEKEE (reference sequence). The V gene lost 0 bases and the J gene lost 3 bases, with 22 bases spanning the gap. Here the CDR3 reads CASSLGWTIGRLVYEQYF. CDR3 in DNA: TGTGCCAGCAGCTTGGGTTGGACTATTGGTAGACTGGTCTACGAGCAGTACTTC.

The chain links TRBV28 to TRBJ2-7, with D unresolved. This CDR3 has 12 amino acids. Germline values: CDR1 MDHEN, CDR2 SYDVKM. V was clipped by 6 bases and J by 4 bases, with 10 bases between them. CDR3 in DNA: TGTGCCAGCAGCGAGTCTGAGTACGAGCAGTACTTC. This sequence encodes CASSESEYEQYF.

V usage is TRBV30 and J usage is TRBJ2-5; possible D gene TRBD2, 7 bases. The germline gives CDR1 GTSNPN, CDR2 SVGIG (reference sequence). V was shortened by 0 bases and J by 4 bases, with 18 bases between the two germline ends. The CDR3 extends over 16 amino acids. CDR3 nucleotides: TGTGCCTGGAGTGTAGGGGGGGGGAGGACGTTAGAGACCCAGTACTTC. Its translation: CAWSVGGGRTLETQYF.

V gene TRBV4-1 combines with J gene TRBJ1-5; D is possibly TRBD1 (6 bases). CDR3 length: 16 amino acids. Between the trimmed V and J ends, which lost 0 bases and 2 bases, there was a span of 11 bases. The germline V gene encodes CDR1 MGHRA and CDR2 YSYEKL. CDR3 residues: CASSQDGGFGNQPQHF. The CDR3 DNA follows: TGCGCCAGCAGCCAAGATGGGGGCTTCGGCAATCAGCCCCAGCATTTT.

The chain uses TRBV11-2 and TRBJ2-3; 9 positions match TRBD1. Germline V gives CDR1 SGHAT, CDR2 FQNNGV. The CDR3 runs to 19 residues. J gave up 1 base and V 2 bases, and 13 bases lay outside the gene matches. The CDR3, as DNA: TGTGCCAGCAGCTTACCCTGGGACAGGGTGTATTTGGGCACAGATACGCAGTATTTT. Amino acids: CASSLPWDRVYLGTDTQYF.

The chain recombines TRBV27 with TRBJ2-7; D may correspond to TRBD1 or TRBD2 (5 bases each). V was clipped by 6 bases and J by 2 bases, with 14 bases between them. The CDR3 spans 14 residues. CDR1 MNHEY and CDR2 SMNVEV come from the germline V gene (reference sequence). The CDR3 bases are TGTGCCAGCAGAGTCCGGGACGGGCCCTACGAGCAGTACTTC. This gives the protein CASRVRDGPYEQYF.

The chain joins TRBV7-7 to TRBJ1-1; D is unresolved. The CDR3 length is 14 residues. Germline loops: CDR1 SSHAT, CDR2 FNYEAQ (reference sequence). Trimming removed 6 bases at V and 5 bases at J, with 16 bases between. The CDR3: CASSEAVKLTEAFF. CDR3 in DNA: TGTGCCAGCAGTGAAGCTGTAAAACTGACTGAAGCTTTCTTT.

The J gene is TRBJ2-7, the V gene TRBV20-1; TRBD2 aligns across 7 bases. Germline assignment: CDR1 DFQATT and CDR2 SNEGSKA (reference sequence). V lost 6 bases and J lost 5; bases outside the gene matches: 4. This CDR3 contains 11 residues. DNA for the CDR3: TGCAGTGCGCTGACTAGCCACGAGCAGTACTTC. Residues: CSALTSHEQYF.